This entry lists 9 T cell receptor beta chains sequenced from one sample in a study of CD8+CD57+ T cells in acquired aplastic anemia. Both TCR beta VDJ combination and CDR3 sequence profiling were carried out. Genomic DNA was the template for this profiling. Each CDR3 protein is one row after TCRdb ran MiXCR on the reads. The table has about 210,000 distinct CDR3 sequences, 30% to 40% seen once; the top ten hold 1.1%. Source material: sorted CD4+, CD8+, or CD8+CD57+ T cells (not recorded which) from PBMCs. The receptors derive from a human donor in good health, serving as a control.

The chain is built from TRBV15 and TRBJ2-5; D unclear. The CDR3 consists of 13 residues. V dropped 5 bases and J dropped 9 bases, with 16 bases sitting between them. Germline CDR1 and CDR2: LNHNV and YYDKDF (reference sequence). In DNA form, the CDR3 reads TGTGCCACCAGCCCCCTGGGGAACCAGCCCCAGTACTTC. Encoded protein: CATSPLGNQPQYF.

This clonotype was observed at least ten times. This chain joins TRBV5-1 and TRBJ2-7, with D possibly being TRBD2 (5 bases). Trimming stripped 0 bases from V and 2 bases from J, with 12 bases between. CDR3 size: 15 residues. From germline, CDR1 is SGHRS and CDR2 YFSETQ. The CDR3 spells CASSLATGFAYEQYF. Written as DNA, the CDR3 is TGCGCCAGCAGCTTGGCCACGGGGTTTGCCTACGAGCAGTACTTC.

This clonotype came up a few times. Possible read error: a much larger clone is one base away. The genes are TRBV20-1 and TRBJ1-1; a weak D match, TRBD1 (5 bases). Germline CDR1 and CDR2: DFQATT and SNEGSKA (reference sequence). The CDR3 totals 14 residues. The CDR3 DNA reads TGCAGTGCTAGAGTGATACAGGCTAACACTGACGCTTTCTTT. Translation: CSARVIQANTDAFF.

This clonotype was counted at least ten times. The genes are TRBV5-4 and TRBJ1-6; 8 nucleotides match TRBD1. Per the germline V gene, CDR1 is SGHNT and CDR2 is YYREEE (reference sequence). The CDR3 runs 15 residues. Losses at the gene ends were 0 bases for V and 5 bases for J; bases not matched to a gene: 1. The DNA for the CDR3 is TGTGCCAGCAGCTTGGGGGACAGGAATAATTCACCCCTCCACTTT. Residues: CASSLGDRNNSPLHF.

This clonotype was observed many times. The chain links TRBV6-5 to TRBJ1-2; D unresolved. V lost 3 bases and J 10 bases, leaving 12 bases between the germline ends. The germline V gene encodes CDR1 MNHEY and CDR2 SVGAGI. The CDR3 covers 12 residues. The CDR3 bases are TGTGCCAGCAGTTATGGTAGACTCGCCTACACCTTC. Amino acid sequence: CASSYGRLAYTF.

This clonotype was detected many times. The chain recombines TRBV2 with TRBJ1-1; 7 bases agree with TRBD1. The CDR3 runs to 14 residues. Germline loops: CDR1 SNHLY, CDR2 FYNNEI. The junction had 7 bases not matched to a gene; V was cut back by 5 bases and J by 4 bases. CDR3 in amino acids: CASSNRQGVTEAFF. CDR3 nucleotide sequence: TGTGCCAGCAGTAACAGACAGGGTGTCACTGAAGCTTTCTTT.

This clonotype was found many times. The chain links TRBV29-1 to TRBJ1-3, with unresolved D. This CDR3 has 12 residues. The V gene's germline CDR1 is SQVTM and CDR2 ANQGSEA. The ends were cut back, 7 bases at V and 4 bases at J, with 11 bases in the middle. In DNA form, the CDR3 reads TGCAGCGGTCAGGTCGGGGGAAACACCATATATTTT. Its protein is CSGQVGGNTIYF.

This clonotype was seen repeatedly, ten times or more. The chain links TRBV7-9 to TRBJ1-2; D not resolved. The CDR3 is 12 residues long. Between the trimmed V and J ends, which lost 0 bases and 5 bases, there was a span of 4 bases. The V gene's germline CDR1 is SEHNR and CDR2 FQNEAQ (reference sequence). CDR3 region: CASSLAQYGYTF. The CDR3 DNA reads TGTGCCAGCAGCTTAGCGCAATATGGCTACACCTTC.

This rearrangement joins TRBV12-3 or TRBV12-4 to TRBJ1-5; 9 nucleotides agree with TRBD1. J gave up 1 base and V 6 bases, and 7 bases lay outside the gene matches. This CDR3 contains 16 residues. CDR3 bases: TGTGCCAGCAGAACGACAGGGGGTGGAAGCAATCAGCCCCAGCATTTT. It translates to CASRTTGGGSNQPQHF.